This paragraph covers one T cell receptor (beta chain) sequence. The antigen remains undetermined. Clones were read by immunoSEQ multiplex PCR, and TCRdb kept only the in-frame ones, dropping some. Of under 150,000 clones listed, 70% to 90% are singletons. These data originate in a study of T cell responses to AZD1222 COVID-19 vaccine. Study-wide findings and caveats: Sampling captured repertoires only after the peak T cell response. Across spike, vaccine-associated CD4 TCRs were found, dominant at 160-218 and 743-854.

The CDR3 runs to 15 residues. Trimming left V 3 bases short and J 4 bases short, with 15 bases between. CDR1 and CDR2 from the germline V gene are SNHLY and FYNNEI. The TCR sequence derives from an adult in good health. The specimen was peripheral blood, collected on day 0 of AZD1222 vaccination. This chain connects TRBV2 to TRBJ1-2; tentatively, D is TRBD1 (5 bases). This CDR3 reads CASSDQQAFSYGYTF. The CDR3 DNA reads TGTGCCAGCAGTGATCAACAGGCCTTTTCCTATGGCTACACCTTC.